The entry below describes one T cell receptor (beta chain). Its antigen specificity is not known. The sample holds no much larger clone one base away, and base qualities are not on file. The CDR3 starts with the cysteine, ends with the phenylalanine, and has 16 residues. Only the CDR3 DNA stays, 48 bases, in frame from base 1. Via the germline V gene, CDR1 is SGHRS and CDR2 YFSETQ. The V end gives up 3 bases and the J end 3 bases, leaving 5 bases in the junction not matched to a gene. The data originate from a study of T-cell memory formation after mild COVID-19 (dated by TCRdb to the early 2020s). Notes on the research overall: TCR sequence clusters from the two donors were largely donor specific. In a couple of donors, T-cell clones that expanded and contracted after mild COVID-19 were tracked by sequencing TCRalpha and TCRbeta repertoires over time. Two young, previously healthy adult volunteers, one female and one male, were included in the cohort. The study at large found these results: Balanced CD4/CD8 phenotypes were observed for clones contracting from day 15 to 85, whereas a bias towards CD4+ was observed for a second wave of clones expanding from day 15 to 37. Contracting CD4+ clones were found mainly in CM and EM memory subsets, while CD8+ clones were enriched in EMRA. Only a couple of mild cases were covered by the study, and larger cohorts that include severe cases with pre-infection samples were considered necessary. Some responding clones were detected in pre-infection memory, suggesting pre-existing cross-reactive memory T cells joined the SARS-CoV-2 response. Whether the second-wave clones peaking on day 37 were SARS-CoV-2 specific was not confirmed.

Sequenced on an Illumina NovaSeq 6000. Using 5'RACE with constant-segment primers, TCRalpha and TCRbeta cDNA libraries were constructed, with sample barcodes and unique molecular identifiers added in the process. Trizol reagent was used to extract RNA from every sample. Library amplification was performed in two PCR steps, and a second sample barcode and Illumina TruSeq adapters were introduced in the second step. Sequencing of libraries was performed on an Illumina NovaSeq with 2 x 150 bp paired-end reads. From the authors' description of their analysis: With migec v1.2.7, reads were demultiplexed and then collapsed into UMI-guided consensus sequences. Using mixcr v2.1.11, UMI consensuses were aligned to TRA and TRB V and J templates and then assembled into clonotypes. A clonotype was counted as expanded or contracted only when both edgeR and NoisET called the clonotype significant, with the noise models trained on biological replicates. For edgeR calls, a false discovery rate-adjusted p below 0.01 and a log2 fold-change threshold of 1 were applied. PCA with hierarchical clustering of max-normalized trajectories of the 1000 most abundant clonotypes was used as exploratory dynamics analysis. The CD4 or CD8 phenotype of responding clones was assigned using the separately sequenced CD4+ and CD8+ repertoires. TCRdb itself trimmed the public reads at Q25 with fastp, ran MiXCR and retained productive beta chains. One record per CDR3 amino acid sequence lists the most common genes and DNA. The V and J calls reflect TCRdb's pipeline rather than the authors' work. The sample table holds just under 550,000 distinct CDR3 sequences, of which roughly 20% were seen once. Together, the top ten hold approximately 12% of the sample.

PBMCs were isolated by Ficoll-Paque density gradient centrifugation. Recombination joined TRBV5-1 with TRBJ2-5, with 13 middle bases fitting TRBD2. Sequenced sample: PBMCs or a T cell subset sorted from them (not recorded which). The clonotype was recovered from an adult woman who had mild COVID-19 (a few samples of this study predate the infection). The sample titles of this study are shuffled in the database, so cell type and time point are left out; the donor was told from shared clones. The nucleotides are TGCGCCAGCAGCTCGGGTGGACTAGCGGGGGAAGAGACCCAGTACTTC. Protein translation: CASSSGGLAGEETQYF.